The TCR beta chain under discussion was sequenced for a study of immune cell composition in non-small cell lung cancer. V shed 2 bases, J shed 2 bases, and the junction held 3 bases outside the gene matches. CDR3 length equals 15 residues. Germline lookup yields CDR1 MRHNA and CDR2 SNTAGT. About this clone itself: The antigen is not known.

The method was immunoSEQ multiplex PCR; TCRdb's version includes in-frame clones alone and lacks a portion of them. The table records under 3,500 clones, about three quarters of them present only once. Findings and limits, study-wide: Tumour TCR-beta clonality showed no significant link to smoking pack-years.

Normal lung sampling was at least 3 cm from the tumour, as distant as possible. These sequences were also reported in another study, on CD4 T cells in lung cancer. As reported in that work: Most patients were former smokers with adenocarcinoma or squamous histology. Before giving blood, patients had received treatments including platinum chemotherapy, some also nivolumab or pembrolizumab.

V and J are TRBV6-4 and TRBJ2-3; TRBD2 matches at 8 bases. Sequencing was performed on non-adjacent lung tissue. The TCR sequence derives from a human donor with non-small cell lung cancer. The CDR3, as DNA: TGTGCCAGCAGTGACGAAGCGGGAGCCACAGATACGCAGTATTTT. Amino acids: CASSDEAGATDTQYF.